In this sample, the clone carrying this T cell receptor beta chain turned up once. The germline V gene has CDR1 MGHRA and CDR2 YSYEKL. There are 18 residues in the CDR3. Trimming cost V 2 bases and J 4 bases; bases outside gene matches: 13. Only in-frame clones appear in the TCRdb table, and some are missing; sequencing was by immunoSEQ multiplex PCR. The table records thousands of clones, about 91% of them present only once. The entry originates in a study of control samples from healthy donors and cancer patients. V is TRBV4-1 and J is TRBJ1-5, with 8 bases that match TRBD1. The receptor was isolated from a man aged 55-75 years with colorectal cancer. The sequencing input was PBMCs. The CDR3 loop is CASSQPWTVTGVNQPQHF. The DNA for the CDR3 is TGCGCCAGCAGCCAACCCTGGACTGTGACAGGGGTTAATCAGCCCCAGCATTTT.